This TCR beta chain was observed in a study of vaccination and CD4 T cells after COVID-19. Study-wide context: Post-COVID samples were collected a median about 95 days following diagnosis, spanning 35 to 161. For post-vaccine samples, collection took place a median roughly 72 days after dose two, ranging from 14 to 241.

To note about this clonotype: The antigen is unknown.

Study results and caveats: Vaccine-specific clones numbering 304 of 307 showed spike mono-reactivity in convalescent patients.

Treatment in this sample: approximately nine-day PBMC culture with coronavirus spike peptide pools or control peptides (ViraFEST assay). Cultures of PBMCs, about 2 million per well, were set up with roughly 9.5 IU/ml IL-2 and 8 to 10 ug/ml peptide pools. Scientists ran DNA taken from cultured CD4+ T cells through the Oncomine TCR Beta short-read assay for sequencing. Each CDR3 protein gets one entry after TCRdb re-called the PCR reads with MiXCR. This table has roughly 17,000 distinct CDR3 sequences, nearly 40% appearing once. Trimming removed 5 bases at V and 7 bases at J, with 12 bases between. CDR3 length: 14 residues.

V gene TRBV12-3 or TRBV12-4 combines with J gene TRBJ1-6, with D tentatively TRBD1 (6 bases). The TCR sequence derives from a human donor who had recovered from COVID-19. Sequencing was performed on CD4+ T cells from blood, cultured in vitro. CDR3 sequence (DNA): TGTGCCAGCAGTCTGGACAGCCGGAATTCACCCCTCCACTTT. Translating gives CASSLDSRNSPLHF.